The rows below give T cell receptor beta chains drawn from one sample of a study of radiotherapy plus CTLA-4 blockade in lung cancer. Assay: immunoSEQ multiplex PCR; the TCRdb copy retains only in-frame clones and omits some. Of tens of thousands of clones listed, more than 75% are singletons. Sequencing used peripheral blood, obtained from a patient treated with radiotherapy plus ipilimumab. Receptors were obtained from a human donor with non-small cell lung cancer who had a complete response to radiotherapy plus ipilimumab. Each CDR3 is given with its conserved first and last residue. The D gene is left open where the match is weak. Expanded clones are given a class, and other clones once, few, many or no size at all.

V gene	CDR3 length	D gene	J gene	clone size	CDR3 DNA	CDR3 protein
TRBV5-1	15	NA	TRBJ2-2	NA	TGCGCCAGCAGCGGGCGGACAGTTAACACCGGGGAGCTGTTTTTT	CASSGRTVNTGELFF
TRBV4-1	15	NA	TRBJ2-2	NA	TGCGCCAGCAGCCAAGATCGTAGGGGGGCCGGGGAGCTGTTTTTT	CASSQDRRGAGELFF
TRBV7-9	14	TRBD2	TRBJ2-5	NA	TGTGCCAGCAGCTTAGGAGCGGGAGTGGAGACCCAGTACTTC	CASSLGAGVETQYF
TRBV5-1	14	NA	TRBJ1-2	NA	TGCGCCAGCAGCCCGGATCCTGAATTAGATGGCTACACCTTC	CASSPDPELDGYTF
TRBV7-2	18	TRBD2	TRBJ2-3	medium-sized	TGTGCCAGCAGCCCGAGGGGCAGCGGGAGAGTGGGCACAGATACGCAGTATTTT	CASSPRGSGRVGTDTQYF
TRBV7-8	13	NA	TRBJ2-1	NA	TGTGCCAGCAGCTTAACAGGAAACAATGAGCAGTTCTTC	CASSLTGNNEQFF
TRBV11-3	12	NA	TRBJ2-1	NA	TGTGCCAGCAGCTTAGATCGCTGGGAGCAGTTCTTC	CASSLDRWEQFF
TRBV25-1	13	NA	TRBJ2-2	NA	TGTGCCAGCAGTGAATATGTGGGCGGGGAGCTGTTTTTT	CASSEYVGGELFF
TRBV4-1	15	TRBD2	TRBJ2-1	NA	TGCGCCAGCAGCTCCACTAGCGGGGGTAGCTATGAGCAGTTCTTC	CASSSTSGGSYEQFF
TRBV11-2	19	NA	TRBJ1-1	NA	TGTGCCAGCAGCCAATCGGGACGTCCTAACCTTTTATTGAACACTGAAGCTTTCTTT	CASSQSGRPNLLLNTEAFF
TRBV15	16	TRBD1	TRBJ1-4	few	TGTGCCACCAGTAGACAGGGGGCTCTATCTAATGAAAAACTGTTTTTT	CATSRQGALSNEKLFF
TRBV11-2	13	TRBD1	TRBJ1-1	NA	TGTGCCAGCAATTTTCAGGGGGTCACTGAAGCTTTCTTT	CASNFQGVTEAFF
TRBV9	17	TRBD1	TRBJ1-2	NA	TGTGCCAGCAGCGATCCTGGGACAGGGGCCCCTGAGAATGGCTACACCTTC	CASSDPGTGAPENGYTF
TRBV4-1	15	NA	TRBJ2-2	NA	TGCGCCAGCTCCCTCGTCAGGGTCTTCACCGGGGAGCTGTTTTTT	CASSLVRVFTGELFF
TRBV30	12	NA	TRBJ2-3	NA	TGTGCCTGGAGTCCCCCGAGGGATACGCAGTATTTT	CAWSPPRDTQYF
TRBV6-1	15	NA	TRBJ1-4	NA	TGTGCCAGCAGTGAAGAAGGGAGGCACCTTGAAAAACTGTTTTTT	CASSEEGRHLEKLFF
TRBV4-1	16	NA	TRBJ1-4	NA	TGCGCCAGCAGCCAAATAAACAGGGCGAATTATGAAAAACTGTTTTTT	CASSQINRANYEKLFF
TRBV29-1	17	TRBD2	TRBJ2-2	NA	TGCAGCGTTGAAGCTCCCCGGGGGGGGTCGGCCACCGGGGAGCTGTTTTTT	CSVEAPRGGSATGELFF
TRBV5-6	12	TRBD2	TRBJ2-1	NA	TGTGCCAGCAGCTCAGGACTAGTACGGCAGTTCTTC	CASSSGLVRQFF
TRBV27	17	TRBD1	TRBJ2-4	NA	TGTGCCAGCAGTTTACCGGGACAGCACCTAGCCAAAAACATTCAGTACTTC	CASSLPGQHLAKNIQYF
TRBV6-6	15	TRBD1	TRBJ1-1	NA	TGTGCCAGCAGTTATACGACAGGGGACAACACTGAAGCTTTCTTT	CASSYTTGDNTEAFF
TRBV10-3	15	TRBD2	TRBJ2-7	NA	TGTGCCATCAGTGAGACTAGCGGGGGGACCTACGAGCAGTACTTC	CAISETSGGTYEQYF
TRBV20-1	11	NA	TRBJ2-3	NA	TGCAGTGCTAGATACACAGATACGCAGTATTTT	CSARYTDTQYF
TRBV6-5	15	TRBD1	TRBJ1-5	NA	TGTGCCAGCAGCAAAGGGGGCGGGTTCAATCAGCCCCAGCATTTT	CASSKGGGFNQPQHF
TRBV10-3	14	NA	TRBJ1-5	few	TGTGCCATCAGTGAGGGTAGCTATGTTCAGCCCCAGCATTTT	CAISEGSYVQPQHF
TRBV2	15	TRBD1	TRBJ1-3	NA	TGTGCCAGCAGTTTGACAGGGGCCGATGGAAACACCATATATTTT	CASSLTGADGNTIYF
TRBV6-1	16	NA	TRBJ2-5	NA	TGTGCCAGCAGTGAACACCGGGCCCCCAAAGTGGAGACCCAGTACTTC	CASSEHRAPKVETQYF
TRBV5-4	15	TRBD1	TRBJ1-2	few	TGTGCCAGCAGCTTGATAGGACAGGGTAGTTCTGGCTACACCTTC	CASSLIGQGSSGYTF
TRBV4-1	14	TRBD1	TRBJ1-4	NA	TGCGCCAGCAGTCGAGACAGGGGGCAGGAAAAACTGTTTTTT	CASSRDRGQEKLFF
TRBV28	12	TRBD1	TRBJ2-5	NA	TGTGCCAGCCAGGGACAGCGCGAGACCCAGTACTTC	CASQGQRETQYF
TRBV19	16	NA	TRBJ1-3	NA	TGTGCCAGTAGCTTAAACAGGCCTCGCTCTGGAAACACCATATATTTT	CASSLNRPRSGNTIYF
TRBV2	15	TRBD1	TRBJ1-5	NA	TGTGCCAGTACCAAACAGGGGAATAGCAATCAGCCCCAGCATTTT	CASTKQGNSNQPQHF
TRBV18	14	NA	TRBJ1-2	NA	TGTGCCAGCTCACCACAGGGACGGCTCTATGGCTACACCTTC	CASSPQGRLYGYTF
TRBV19	14	NA	TRBJ1-2	NA	TGTGCCAGTAGTGAGAGGGCTTCTAACTATGGCTACACCTTC	CASSERASNYGYTF
TRBV11-3	16	TRBD1	TRBJ2-3	NA	TGTGCCAGCAGCTTTGATGGGACAGGACGCACAGATACGCAGTATTTT	CASSFDGTGRTDTQYF
TRBV10-1	15	TRBD2	TRBJ2-2	NA	TGCGCCAGCAGTGAGTTGGTAGCGGGGACCGGGGAGCTGTTTTTT	CASSELVAGTGELFF
TRBV7-9	12	TRBD1	TRBJ1-2	NA	TGTGCCAGCCAGGGGGTTAACTATGGCTACACCTTC	CASQGVNYGYTF
TRBV13	19	TRBD1	TRBJ2-2	NA	TGTGCCAGCAGCTTAAAAGTGTTGCTCGGACAGGGGGACACCGGGGAGCTGTTTTTT	CASSLKVLLGQGDTGELFF
TRBV2	12	NA	TRBJ2-3	few	TGTGCCAGCAGCGGGCCCACAGATACGCAGTATTTT	CASSGPTDTQYF
TRBV19	15	TRBD2	TRBJ2-5	NA	TGTGCCAGTAGGAGGACTAGCGGGGGCCAAGAGACCCAGTACTTC	CASRRTSGGQETQYF
TRBV6-5	13	NA	TRBJ1-2	NA	TGTGCCAGCAGTTACAGACAGGCTCGGGGCTACACCTTC	CASSYRQARGYTF
TRBV6-5	15	NA	TRBJ2-6	NA	TGTGCCAGCAGTTACGAGGCTTCCGGGGCCAACGTCCTGACTTTC	CASSYEASGANVLTF
TRBV18	17	TRBD1	TRBJ1-4	NA	TGTGCCAGCTCACACTCGACAGGGCAAGCAACTAATGAAAAACTGTTTTTT	CASSHSTGQATNEKLFF
TRBV7-9	14	TRBD1	TRBJ1-2	medium-sized	TGTGCCAGCAGCCCTGGACAGGGGGCCTATGGCTACACCTTC	CASSPGQGAYGYTF
TRBV7-8	12	NA	TRBJ2-1	NA	TGTGCCAGCAGCTTAGGTCTGATTGAGCAGTTCTTC	CASSLGLIEQFF
TRBV11-2	13	NA	TRBJ1-1	once	TGTGCCAGCAGCTTAGAAAGGGACCGTGAAGCTTTCTTT	CASSLERDREAFF
TRBV11-3	15	NA	TRBJ2-1	NA	TGTGCCAGCAGCTCGGGGATAGCGCCTTACAATGAGCAGTTCTTC	CASSSGIAPYNEQFF
TRBV30	16	TRBD1	TRBJ1-6	NA	TGTGCCTGGAGTGTACCCCGACAGGGGTCAGGGTCACCCCTCCACTTT	CAWSVPRQGSGSPLHF
TRBV15	15	TRBD1	TRBJ1-1	NA	TGTGCCACCAGCAGGAGACAGGGCGGTTTCACTGAAGCTTTCTTT	CATSRRQGGFTEAFF
TRBV10-2	15	TRBD1	TRBJ2-7	NA	TGCGCCAGCAGTGTACAGGGGACAGGGGTTAAAGAGCGGTACTTC	CASSVQGTGVKERYF
TRBV7-9	13	NA	TRBJ1-2	NA	TGTGCCAGCAGCTTAGGGGATGGCTATGGCTACACCTTC	CASSLGDGYGYTF
TRBV5-1	14	NA	TRBJ1-4	few	TGCGCCAGCAGCTCAGGTGACTCTAATGAAAAACTGTTTTTT	CASSSGDSNEKLFF